Included here is one TCR beta chain sequence, with context. What antigen it recognizes has not been identified. The record has no base qualities; no much larger clone is one base away. In the prospective study, participants were about 18 to 95 years old, resided in 25 or so geographic areas of the United States, and were enrolled through a virtual design. In the prospective study, participants were assigned to cohorts based on the clinical history participants reported in a screening survey and a study questionnaire. For ImmuneRACE Cohort 3, a participant was defined as recovered based on two consecutive negative NP/OP PCR tests, clearance by a healthcare professional, or resolution of symptoms. In the prospective study, whole blood, serum and a nasopharyngeal or oropharyngeal swab were collected from each participant by mobile phlebotomists. Participants in the prospective study had the option to provide additional blood draws and questionnaires over a roughly 2-month period. Prospective study blood samples were shipped either frozen or at room temperature before DNA extraction.

This sample is drawn from a study of blood T cell repertoires in COVID-19 (dated by TCRdb to about 2020). A note on the overall study: Samples from collaborators originated in the United States, Italy and Spain and spanned both the acute and convalescent phases of COVID-19. The material from the prospective study consisted of cDNA or gDNA derived from T cells, B-cell-depleted T cells, or PBMCs. Deeply sampled blood TCRbeta repertoires from subjects exposed to, actively infected with, or recovered from COVID-19 were included in the dataset. A freely available public database, intended as a resource for researchers studying the immune response to SARS-CoV-2, is where the repertoires were released. The samples were drawn from the first 160 participants of the ongoing ImmuneRACE study and from roughly 1,300 subjects provided by 6 global collaborators. Sample metadata almost always included a de-identified subject ID, COVID-19 status, age in years and sex. Where available, HLA class I and class II types were obtained from metadata supplied by the sample provider rather than from assay-based typing. On the study overall, not on this receptor specifically: The amount of clinical and demographic metadata varied by source and participant and was provided uncurated.

TCRbeta CDR3 regions were amplified from genomic DNA by means of the immunoSEQ Assay, a bias-controlled multiplex PCR. The study's own analysis went as follows. Within the assay, amplification of reference gene primers was used to estimate how many nucleated cells each sample contained. To quantify the absolute abundance of each unique TCRbeta CDR3 rearrangement, sequence reads were collapsed and filtered. For each sample, productive Simpson clonality was calculated as the square root of Simpson's diversity index across productive rearrangements. TCRdb provides this immuneACCESS table in a form limited to in-frame rearrangements. Some clones are lacking; in checked studies, under half of them reflect an unresolved V gene, and why the rest are absent is not known. The DNA gave D and trimming, while V, J and clone size come from that table. In all, the sample holds about 300,000 clones, and more than 75% of those were seen once. The top ten clones comprise around 4.6% of the sample.

Measured from the cysteine to the phenylalanine, the CDR3 is 15 residues long. CDR3 DNA is the only sequence kept; it has 45 bases, read in frame from the first base. According to the germline V gene, CDR1 reads KGHDR and CDR2 reads SFDVKD. V sheds 1 base and J sheds 5 bases, leaving 13 bases between their ends. This receptor was taken from a man younger than 45 who had recovered from COVID-19. The sequenced sample was PBMCs or T cells enriched from blood (not recorded which). The rearrangement combines TRBV24-1 with TRBJ2-5; matching of 6 bases hints at TRBD1 as the D gene. The nucleotides read TGTGCCACCAGTGATTTAACAGGGACGCAGGAGACCCAGTACTTC. The resulting protein is CATSDLTGTQETQYF.